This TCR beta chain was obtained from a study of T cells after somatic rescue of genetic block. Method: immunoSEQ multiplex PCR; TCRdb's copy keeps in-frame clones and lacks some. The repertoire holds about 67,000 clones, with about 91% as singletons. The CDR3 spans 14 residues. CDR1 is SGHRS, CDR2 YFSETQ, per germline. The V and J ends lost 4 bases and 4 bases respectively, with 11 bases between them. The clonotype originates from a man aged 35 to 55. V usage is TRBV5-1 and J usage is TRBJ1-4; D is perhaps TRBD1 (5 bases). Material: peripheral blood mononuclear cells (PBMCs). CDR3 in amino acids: CASSAGTLNEKLFF. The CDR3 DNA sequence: TGCGCCAGCAGCGCCGGGACCCTTAATGAAAAACTGTTTTTT.